The TCR beta chain under discussion was sequenced for a study of T cell changes during pregnancy in multiple sclerosis (dated by TCRdb to about 2019). Some background on the complete study: The study looked at changes in the T cell repertoire across pregnancy in women with multiple sclerosis.

Concerning this clone: Its specific antigen is unknown. Base-call qualities are not available, and no considerably larger clone is one nucleotide away.

Receptor libraries were prepared by the immunoSEQ multiplex PCR assay. TCRdb limited this immuneACCESS table to in-frame rearrangements with V and J called. A share of clones is missing; checked studies link under half to unresolved V genes, and the rest is unexplained. The sample table records approximately 110,000 clones; approximately 90% of these occur just once. The ten largest clones add up to around 3.5% of the sample. The sequence was obtained from a female donor with multiple sclerosis, enrolled in a pregnancy study. The sequenced sample was peripheral blood, obtained after pregnancy.

The CDR3 has the sequence CASSLDSYEQYF. The DNA sequence follows: TGTGCCAGCAGTTTGGACAGCTACGAGCAGTACTTC. The chain is encoded by TRBV6-6 joined to TRBJ2-7; a tentative D call is TRBD1 (6 bases match). The germline V gene (reference sequence) provides CDR1 MNHNY and CDR2 SVGAGI. The CDR3 covers 12 residues, taking in both the cysteine and the phenylalanine. This entry keeps only the CDR3 DNA: 36 bases, framed from base 1. Trimming at the junction amounts to 4 bases on V and 3 bases on J, and the germline ends lie 7 bases apart.